This T cell receptor beta chain originates from a study of blood T cell repertoires in COVID-19. Assay used: immunoSEQ multiplex PCR; TCRdb lists only in-frame clones, some missing. This table has roughly 220,000 clones, about four fifths appearing once. Residents of around 24 US areas, aged about 18 to 100 years, made up the participants. The CDR3 length is 17 residues. The V end lost 0 bases, the J end lost 4 bases, and 17 bases lay between the germline ends. The germline V gene has CDR1 SGHTS and CDR2 YDEGEE. The sequence was collected from a woman in her thirties or forties who had recovered from COVID-19. The sample taken for sequencing was PBMCs or T cells enriched from blood (not recorded which). The chain links TRBV5-8 to TRBJ1-5; perhaps TRBD1 as D (6 bases). The CDR3 spells CASSLGLGGDFNQPQHF. CDR3 DNA: TGTGCCAGCAGCTTGGGGCTAGGGGGAGACTTTAATCAGCCCCAGCATTTT. Drawing the rest from reference TRBV5-8 and TRBJ1-5, the complete variable domain is EAGVTQSPTHLIKTRGQQATLRCSPISGHTSVYWYQQALGLGLQFLLWYDEGEERNRGNFPPRFSGRQFPNYSSELNVNALELEDSALYLCASSLGLGGDFNQPQHFGDGTRLSIL.